This T cell receptor (beta chain) is from a study of T cell responses to AZD1222 COVID-19 vaccine. Whole-study results and caveats: Distributed over spike, vaccine-associated CD4 TCRs predominated at 160-218 and 743-854.

Remarks on this clone: Its target is not known.

Produced via immunoSEQ multiplex PCR; TCRdb's table is partial and in-frame only. There are 14,000 or so clones in the sample; approximately 80% occur only once, and around 39% lies in the top ten. Germline V gene sequence: CDR1 MNHEY, CDR2 SMNVEV (reference sequence). The CDR3 is 14 amino acids. Trimming removed 1 base from V and 3 bases from J, with 10 bases in between. Some second doses came at about 4 weeks and others at about 12 weeks; these were pooled. The specimen comprised peripheral blood, sampled 28 days after the second AZD1222 dose. This rearrangement joins TRBV27 to TRBJ2-7, with D perhaps matching TRBD1 (6 bases). The clonotype was recovered from an adult who received the AZD1222 COVID-19 vaccine. The CDR3 coding sequence is TGTGCCAGCAGTTTATTAACAGGGAGCTACGAGCAGTACTTC. Translated, it gives CASSLLTGSYEQYF.